Included here is one TCR beta chain sequence, with context. Its antigen is not known. The sample is drawn from a study of type 1 regulatory T cells. Study context: This in vitro CD4 product, T-allo10, is enriched for Tr1 cells and alloantigen-specific.

TCRdb reanalysed the reads using MiXCR and keeps one entry per CDR3 protein. The table lists tens of thousands of distinct CDR3 sequences, 45% to 50% of them singletons, with about 2% in the top ten. Whole-study results and caveats: Tr1 cells had a more restricted TCR repertoire than non-Tr1 cells.

The sequence was obtained from a human donor in good health. The sample consisted of cultured non-Tr1 T cells, either the whole culture or a sorted T cell fraction (not recorded which).

In DNA form, the CDR3 reads TGTGCCAGCAGTTTTGGGGCCAGGGGAGGTAATCAGCCCCAGCATTTT. It encodes CASSFGARGGNQPQHF. The chain employs TRBV28 and TRBJ1-5, with D possibly TRBD1 on 6 matching bases. The CDR3 runs 16 residues. CDR1 and CDR2 from the germline V gene are MDHEN and SYDVKM. V lost 3 bases and J lost 4, with 16 bases in between.